This T cell receptor beta chain was recorded in a study of CD8+CD57+ T cells in acquired aplastic anemia. Trimming removed 6 bases at V and 0 bases at J, with 3 bases between. Per the germline V gene, CDR1 is DFQATT and CDR2 is SNEGSKA (reference sequence). This CDR3 spans 10 amino acids. TCR beta VDJ and CDR3 profiling used genomic DNA as template. MiXCR, applied by TCRdb to the reads, yields one record per CDR3 protein. The table has under 500,000 distinct CDR3 sequences, approximately 33% seen once. This clonotype was picked up many times. The sequenced patients had an expansion of CD8+CD57+ cells seen by flow cytometry.

The sequence was obtained from a human donor with aplastic anemia. The chain is built from TRBV20-1 and TRBJ2-7; D gene unclear. The sample was sorted CD4+, CD8+, or CD8+CD57+ T cells (not recorded which) from PBMCs. The CDR3 sequence is CSAASYEQYF. DNA for the CDR3: TGCAGTGCGGCCTCCTACGAGCAGTACTTC.